These 4 T cell receptor beta chains were sequenced from one sample in a study of breast tumors, draining lymph nodes, adjacent tissues. TCRdb re-derived calls from the multiplex PCR reads in MiXCR, one entry per CDR3 protein. Altogether about 60,000 distinct CDR3 sequences are present, approximately 57% being singletons, with the ten largest covering roughly 19%. What was sequenced was breast tumor tissue. These TCRs come from a female donor with breast cancer. Some clones in this sample may be carry-over from other donors' samples.

As regards this clonotype: Since no conserved phenylalanine or tryptophan closes the CDR3, a read error is the likely cause. The J gene is TRBJ2-2, the V gene TRBV3-1; 8 nucleotides line up with TRBD2. Germline lookup yields CDR1 LGHDT and CDR2 YNNKEL (reference sequence). The CDR3 runs to 16 residues. CDR3 nucleotide sequence: TGTGCCTGCAGTCACGGGGGGGCCGGGGACACCGGGGAGCTGTTTCTT. This gives the protein CACSHGGAGDTGELFL.

This clonotype showed up many times. The rearrangement uses TRBV7-9 and TRBJ2-1; D ambiguous. CDR1 SEHNR and CDR2 FQNEAQ come from the germline V gene (reference sequence). This CDR3 is 15 amino acids long. The V and J ends lost 4 bases and 0 bases respectively, with 10 bases between them. This CDR3 is CASSYEVRSYNEQFF. In DNA form, the CDR3 reads TGTGCCAGCAGCTACGAGGTCCGCTCCTACAATGAGCAGTTCTTC.

The chain couples TRBV3-1 to TRBJ1-6; D gene unclear. This CDR3 has 13 residues. CDR1 LGHDT and CDR2 YNNKEL come from the germline V gene (reference sequence). Trimming took off 0 bases at V and 13 bases at J, with 10 bases between the two ends. The CDR3: CASSQEMVGPLHF. CDR3 DNA sequence: TGTGCCAGCAGCCAAGAAATGGTTGGCCCCCTCCACTTT.

The chain is built from TRBV13 and TRBJ2-5, with 13 bases identical to TRBD2. In germline, CDR1 is PRHDT, CDR2 FYEKMQ (reference sequence). The junction had 4 bases not matched to a gene; V was cut back by 9 bases and J by 3 bases. CDR3 length equals 14 residues. CDR3 sequence (DNA): TGTGCCAGTAGACTAGCGGGGGGTAAAGAGACCCAGTACTTC. Translating it yields CASRLAGGKETQYF.